The TCR beta chain under discussion was sequenced for a study of glioma-infiltrating T cells after dendritic cell vaccination. Whole-study findings and limits: The cohort had few patients with full blood and tumor sets.

The PCR used 60 V beta and 13 J beta primers. Profiled with immunoSEQ multiplex PCR; TCRdb holds only in-frame clones, not every one. The sample consists of fewer than 85,000 clones, about 76% of them appearing once. Only one count was recorded for this clone. The antigen is unknown. Sequencing used blood, obtained before dendritic cell vaccination. The clonotype comes from a human donor with glioblastoma.

In DNA, the CDR3 is TGTGCCAGCAGCTTGGAGCTCACGGGACAGGGAAATTGCGGCTACACCTTC. Translated: CASSLELTGQGNCGYTF. The chain combines TRBV7-7 with TRBJ1-2; 9 bases are shared with TRBD1. Germline values: CDR1 SSHAT, CDR2 FNYEAQ (reference sequence). V dropped 3 bases and J dropped 8; count of bases not matched to a gene: 16. CDR3 size: 17 residues.